The 14 T cell receptor beta chains reported below all come from one sample, sequenced in a study of technical replicates of blood from several donors. This table comes from immunoSEQ multiplex PCR, and its TCRdb copy is limited to in-frame clones, with some not included. The sample lists tens of thousands of clones, about 94% occurring once. The sample taken for sequencing was T cells isolated from PBMCs. The origin of the receptors is a human donor in good health.

This chain links TRBV5-4 with TRBJ1-1; tentatively, D is TRBD1 (6 bases). CDR3 length equals 14 residues. V was pared by 1 base and J by 4 bases, with 11 bases between. The germline CDR1 and CDR2 sequences are SGHNT and YYREEE (reference sequence). CDR3 amino acids: CASSLHTGRTEAFF. CDR3 coding DNA: TGTGCCAGCAGCTTGCACACAGGGCGCACTGAAGCTTTCTTT.

V and J are TRBV15 and TRBJ2-1, with D perhaps TRBD2 (5 bases). CDR1 and CDR2 (germline): LNHNV, YYDKDF (reference sequence). CDR3 length: 12 amino acids. With 0 bases removed from V and 14 bases from J, the gap between germline ends came to 11 bases. This chain's CDR3 is CATSRDPGREFF. Here the CDR3 DNA reads TGTGCCACCAGCAGAGATCCGGGAAGGGAGTTCTTC.

V gene TRBV5-4 combines with J gene TRBJ2-3; D is unclear. This CDR3 contains 13 residues. Trimming cost V 3 bases and J 6 bases, with 11 bases left between them. Germline V CDR1 and CDR2: SGHNT, YYREEE (reference sequence). This CDR3 reads CASSWPWADTQYF. The CDR3 DNA reads as TGTGCCAGCAGCTGGCCCTGGGCCGATACGCAGTATTTT.

The chain employs TRBV6-5 and TRBJ1-2, with 7 bases lining up with TRBD1. J lost 3 bases, V lost 6 bases, and 4 bases had no gene match. This CDR3 region has 13 residues. Germline CDR1 MNHEY, CDR2 SVGAGI. CDR3: CASSPTGDYGYTF. In DNA form, the CDR3 reads TGTGCCAGCAGCCCTACAGGGGACTATGGCTACACCTTC.

The genes are TRBV29-1 and TRBJ2-1, with 8 positions matching TRBD1. The CDR3 is 14 residues long. Germline V gives CDR1 SQVTM, CDR2 ANQGSEA. Losses at the gene ends were 0 bases for V and 7 bases for J; bases not matched to a gene: 5. In DNA, the CDR3 is TGCAGCGTTGAAGATGAGGACAGGGCTAATGAGCAGTTCTTC. Encoded protein: CSVEDEDRANEQFF.

The V call is TRBV11-2, the J call TRBJ2-5; the match to TRBD1 covers 7 bases. Unmatched junction bases numbered 10, after V lost 4 bases and J lost 5 bases. Germline V CDR1 and CDR2: SGHAT, FQNNGV. This CDR3 contains 15 residues. For the CDR3, the DNA is TGTGCCAGCAGCTCGGCGATTACAGGGGTCGAGACCCAGTACTTC. Amino acids: CASSSAITGVETQYF.

CDR3 residues: CASSEVDRSYETQYF. In DNA form, the CDR3 reads TGTGCCAGCAGTGAAGTGGACAGGTCCTACGAGACCCAGTACTTC. V and J are TRBV2 and TRBJ2-5, with 7 bases aligning to TRBD1. With 1 base clipped from V and 5 bases from J, the junction kept 7 bases outside the gene matches. The CDR3 runs to 15 residues. Germline CDR1 reads SNHLY; CDR2 reads FYNNEI.

The J gene is TRBJ2-7, the V gene TRBV18; 7 positions agree with TRBD1. The trim removed 0 bases at V and 1 base at J, leaving 3 bases unmatched. Germline V gene data show CDR1 as KGHSH and CDR2 as LQKENI. The CDR3 covers 15 residues. Here the CDR3 reads CASSPPGQLSYEQYF. Written as DNA, the CDR3 is TGTGCCAGCTCACCACCGGGACAGCTTTCCTACGAGCAGTACTTC.

This chain connects TRBV6-5 to TRBJ1-2; perhaps TRBD1 as D (5 bases). This CDR3 contains 15 residues. Trimming stripped 0 bases from V and 2 bases from J, with 10 bases between. Per the germline V gene, CDR1 is MNHEY and CDR2 is SVGAGI. The CDR3 DNA follows: TGTGCCAGCAGTTACTCGACAGAAACCAACTATGGCTACACCTTC. This sequence encodes CASSYSTETNYGYTF.

This chain connects TRBV5-1 to TRBJ2-3; 10 bases agree with TRBD1. V was clipped by 7 bases and J by 2 bases; unmatched bases: 7. The CDR3 sequence is 15 residues long. Germline-derived CDR1 and CDR2 are SGHRS and YFSETQ. The CDR3 protein is CASEKGQGITDTQYF. CDR3 sequence (DNA): TGCGCCAGCGAAAAGGGACAGGGGATCACAGATACGCAGTATTTT. Supplemented by reference TRBV5-1 and TRBJ2-3, the full variable domain reads KAGVTQTPRYLIKTRGQQVTLSCSPISGHRSVSWYQQTPGQGLQFLFEYFSETQRNKGNFPGRFSGRQFSNSRSEMNVSTLELGDSALYLCASEKGQGITDTQYFGPGTRLTVL.

This chain joins TRBV29-1 and TRBJ2-2; possibly TRBD1 for D (5 bases). CDR1 and CDR2 (germline): SQVTM, ANQGSEA. V lost 7 bases, J lost 2 bases, and 11 bases lay in between. This CDR3 has 13 residues. In DNA, the CDR3 is TGCAGCGCCCTGACAGCAAACACCGGGGAGCTGTTTTTT. It codes for CSALTANTGELFF.

The J gene is TRBJ2-1, the V gene TRBV9; TRBD2 aligns across 10 bases. Looked up from germline, CDR1 is SGDLS and CDR2 is YYNGEE. This CDR3 region has 24 residues. V was pared by 0 bases and J by 2 bases, with 26 bases of the junction left unmatched. The CDR3 sequence is CASSVATVDWVGLAGVETYNEQFF. CDR3 nucleotides: TGTGCCAGCAGCGTAGCTACGGTTGATTGGGTGGGCCTAGCGGGAGTGGAGACCTACAATGAGCAGTTCTTC. The whole variable domain, filled in from reference TRBV9 and TRBJ2-1, reads DSGVTQTPKHLITATGQRVTLRCSPRSGDLSVYWYQQSLDQGLQFLIQYYNGEERAKGNILERFSAQQFPDLHSELNLSSLELGDSALYFCASSVATVDWVGLAGVETYNEQFFGPGTRLTVL.

CDR3 sequence: CASRYGGGALGYTF. DNA for the CDR3: TGTGCCAGCAGGTACGGAGGGGGCGCTCTTGGCTACACCTTC. The genes are TRBV6-6 and TRBJ1-2; 7 positions match TRBD1. Germline V gene lookup returns CDR1 MNHNY and CDR2 SVGAGI (reference sequence). The J segment lost 7 bases and the V segment lost 6 bases, leaving 11 bases of the junction unmatched. This CDR3 spans 14 amino acids.

This rearrangement joins TRBV11-2 to TRBJ2-5; the D is unclear. Between the trimmed V and J ends, which lost 7 bases and 2 bases, there was a span of 17 bases. CDR3 length: 15 residues. Per germline, CDR1 SGHAT and CDR2 FQNNGV. CDR3 protein: CASTQNAHTQETQYF. In DNA form, the CDR3 reads TGTGCCAGCACCCAAAATGCACATACACAAGAGACCCAGTACTTC.